This paragraph reports one T cell receptor beta chain. Its antigen is unknown. This sample was taken from a study of T cells after yellow fever vaccination. Study background: Each low-cell-number fraction was prepared by means of SMART-Seq v4 Ultra Low Input. Whole-study results and caveats: Primary-vaccination clones mostly resurfaced post-booster (about 95% CD4, 85% to 90% CD8). Contamination by abundant bulk-population clonotypes could be present in FACS-sorted repertoires.

CDR1 and CDR2 from the germline V gene are MDHEN and SYDVKM. The CDR3 loop spans 18 amino acids. The V gene end was trimmed by 5 bases and the J gene end by 4 bases; junction bases not matched to a gene: 16. Researchers made TCR cDNA using 5'RACE template switching, and this step added a universal primer site and UMIs. TCRdb re-called the 5' RACE reads through MiXCR, storing one row per CDR3 protein. Altogether under 600,000 distinct CDR3 sequences are present, about 13% being singletons, with the ten largest covering about 14%. This sample comprised PBMCs, obtained on the day of the yellow fever booster vaccination. This sequence originates from a man aged 30-40 years who received the YFV17D yellow fever vaccine. The chain combines TRBV28 with TRBJ2-3; TRBD1 matches 9 bases. The CDR3, as DNA: TGTGCCAGCAGTAAACTGGGACAGGGCCCTCTGCGGGCAGATACGCAGTATTTT. It translates to CASSKLGQGPLRADTQYF.